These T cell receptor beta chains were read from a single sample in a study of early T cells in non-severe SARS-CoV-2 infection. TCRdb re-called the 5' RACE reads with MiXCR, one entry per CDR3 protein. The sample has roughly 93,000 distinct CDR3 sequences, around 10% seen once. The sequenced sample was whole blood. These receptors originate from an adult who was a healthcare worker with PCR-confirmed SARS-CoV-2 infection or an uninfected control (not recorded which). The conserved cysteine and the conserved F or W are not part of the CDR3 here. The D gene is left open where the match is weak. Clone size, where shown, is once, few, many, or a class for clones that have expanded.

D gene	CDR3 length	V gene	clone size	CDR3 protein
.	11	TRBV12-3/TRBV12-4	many	ASSFVPNTEAF
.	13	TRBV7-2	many	ASSLNGGLTGELF
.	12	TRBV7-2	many	ASSLPSPYSPLH
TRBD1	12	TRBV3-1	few	ASSQGTGHNEQF
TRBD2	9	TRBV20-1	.	SALKMGLPY
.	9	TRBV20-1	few	SARGTAQQY
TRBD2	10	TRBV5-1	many	ASSLGREEQY
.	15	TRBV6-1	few	ASSALSQGGYKDTQY
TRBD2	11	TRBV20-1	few	SASLAGVNIQY
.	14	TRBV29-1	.	SVEDQAIRVNYGYT
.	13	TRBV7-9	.	ASSFDGSGVGEQY
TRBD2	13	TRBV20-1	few	SARELAGSYNEQF
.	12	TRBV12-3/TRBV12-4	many	ASSFGGLNTEAF
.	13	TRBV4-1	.	ASSQTGFSQETQY
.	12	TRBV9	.	ASSVASSSDTQY
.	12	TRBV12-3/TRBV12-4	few	ASSSLHSYNEQF
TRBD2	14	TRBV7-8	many	ASGSQLAGVSDTQY
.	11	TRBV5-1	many	ASSEADNSPLH
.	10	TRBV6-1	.	ASTGTYNEQF
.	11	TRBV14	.	ASSQGWNEKLF
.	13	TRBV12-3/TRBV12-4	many	ASSPEGVRADTQY
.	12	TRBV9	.	ASSVRGINYGYT
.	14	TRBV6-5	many	ASSYSPTYRNTEAF
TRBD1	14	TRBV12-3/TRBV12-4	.	ASQPGQGNVGTEAF
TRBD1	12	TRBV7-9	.	ASSPGQGWDEQF
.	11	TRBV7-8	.	ASSFTRTDTQY
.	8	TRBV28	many	ASGPYEQY
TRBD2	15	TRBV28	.	ASRESGRALQTGELF
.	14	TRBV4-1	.	ASSQDSPPTNEKLF
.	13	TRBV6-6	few	ASSYARAHTGELF
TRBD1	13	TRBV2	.	ASRGDRGSNSPLH
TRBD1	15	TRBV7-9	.	ASSPGQGAIFTDTQY
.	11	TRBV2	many	ASGPGEVYEQY
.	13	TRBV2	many	ASSEERTLNTEAF
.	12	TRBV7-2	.	ASSLEYGDYGYT
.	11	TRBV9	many	ASSVVSTGELF
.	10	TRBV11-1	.	ASSLQGRDAF
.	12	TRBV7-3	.	ASSLRGESREQF
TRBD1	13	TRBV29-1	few	SVEERSRGLTGYT
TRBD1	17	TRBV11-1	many	ASSLRGQGLAPNTDTQY
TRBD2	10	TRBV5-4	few	ASSPGTNEQY
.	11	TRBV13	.	ASSSTSGNEQY
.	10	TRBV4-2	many	ASSQDSYEQY
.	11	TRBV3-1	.	ASSRHNPLVQY
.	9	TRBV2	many	ASRQNTEAF
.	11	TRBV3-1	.	ASSPGVIYEQY